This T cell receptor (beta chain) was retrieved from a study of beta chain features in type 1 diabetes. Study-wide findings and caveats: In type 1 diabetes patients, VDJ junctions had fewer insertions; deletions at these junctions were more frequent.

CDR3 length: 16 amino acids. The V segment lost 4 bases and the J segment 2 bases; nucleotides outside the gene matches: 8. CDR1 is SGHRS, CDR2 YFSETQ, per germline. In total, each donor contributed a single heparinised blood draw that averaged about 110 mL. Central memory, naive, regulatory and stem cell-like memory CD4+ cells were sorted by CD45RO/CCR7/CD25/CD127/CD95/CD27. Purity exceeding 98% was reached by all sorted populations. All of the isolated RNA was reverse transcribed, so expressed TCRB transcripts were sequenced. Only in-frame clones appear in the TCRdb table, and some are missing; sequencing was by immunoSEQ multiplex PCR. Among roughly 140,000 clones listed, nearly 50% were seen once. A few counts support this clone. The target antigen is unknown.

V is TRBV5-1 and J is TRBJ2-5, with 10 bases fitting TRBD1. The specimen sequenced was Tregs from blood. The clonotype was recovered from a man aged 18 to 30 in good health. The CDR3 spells CASSRRPGQGQETQYF. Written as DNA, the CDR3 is TGCGCCAGCAGCCGACGACCGGGACAGGGGCAAGAGACCCAGTACTTC. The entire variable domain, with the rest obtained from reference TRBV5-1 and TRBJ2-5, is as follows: KAGVTQTPRYLIKTRGQQVTLSCSPISGHRSVSWYQQTPGQGLQFLFEYFSETQRNKGNFPGRFSGRQFSNSRSEMNVSTLELGDSALYLCASSRRPGQGQETQYFGPGTRLLVL.